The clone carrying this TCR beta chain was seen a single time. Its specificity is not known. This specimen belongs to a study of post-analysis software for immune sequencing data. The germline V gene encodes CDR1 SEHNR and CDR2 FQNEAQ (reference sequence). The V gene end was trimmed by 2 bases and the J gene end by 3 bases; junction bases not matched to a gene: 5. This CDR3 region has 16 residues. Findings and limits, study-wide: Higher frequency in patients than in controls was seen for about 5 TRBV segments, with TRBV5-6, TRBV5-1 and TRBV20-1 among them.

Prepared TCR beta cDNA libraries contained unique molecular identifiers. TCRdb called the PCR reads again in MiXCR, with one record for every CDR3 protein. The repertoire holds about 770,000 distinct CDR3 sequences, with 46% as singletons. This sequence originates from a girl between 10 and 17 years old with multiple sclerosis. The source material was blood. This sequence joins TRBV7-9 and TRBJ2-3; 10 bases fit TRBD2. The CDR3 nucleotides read TGTGCCAGCAGCTTAACGGGAGCGGGAGGGACAGATACGCAGTATTTT. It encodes CASSLTGAGGTDTQYF.